This T cell receptor beta chain derives from a study of Graves' ophthalmopathy and Graves' hyperthyroidism. Excluded were patients with other autoimmune diseases, uncontrolled infections, pregnancy or lactation. The study, taken as a whole, reports: Detection in blood was also observed for most expanded thyroid clonotypes above 0.001 frequency.

Per germline, CDR1 SGHDT and CDR2 YYEEEE. The CDR3 covers 16 residues. As concerns this clonotype: The antigen remains undetermined. It may be a read error: a sequence one base away is much more abundant.

Investigators amplified TCR beta CDR3 regions from RNA transcripts. RT-PCR was first run with HTBI primers, then multiplex PCR in a second round. MiXCR was run by TCRdb on the multiplex PCR reads, yielding one entry per CDR3 protein. The repertoire holds 500,000 to 600,000 distinct CDR3 sequences, with approximately 37% as singletons. The origin of this receptor is an adult man with Graves' hyperthyroidism. V is TRBV5-6 and J is TRBJ2-7; D not certain. Sequenced: peripheral blood or thyroid tissue (not recorded which). The CDR3 region is CASSSAKRADTYEQYF. The CDR3 DNA sequence: TGTGCCAGTAGCTCGGCCAAACGGGCAGATACCTACGAGCAGTACTTC.